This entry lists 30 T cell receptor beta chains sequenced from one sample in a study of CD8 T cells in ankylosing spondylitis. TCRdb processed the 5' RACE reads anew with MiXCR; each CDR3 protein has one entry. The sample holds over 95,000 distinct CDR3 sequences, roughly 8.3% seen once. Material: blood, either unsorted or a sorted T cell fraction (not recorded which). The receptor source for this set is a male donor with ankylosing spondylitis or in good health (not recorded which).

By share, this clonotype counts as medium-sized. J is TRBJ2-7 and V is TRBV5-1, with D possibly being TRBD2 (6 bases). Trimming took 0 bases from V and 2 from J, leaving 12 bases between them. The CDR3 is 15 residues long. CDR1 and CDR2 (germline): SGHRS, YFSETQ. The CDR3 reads CASSLELERAYEQYF. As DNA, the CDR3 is TGCGCCAGCAGCTTGGAGTTAGAGCGGGCCTACGAGCAGTACTTC.

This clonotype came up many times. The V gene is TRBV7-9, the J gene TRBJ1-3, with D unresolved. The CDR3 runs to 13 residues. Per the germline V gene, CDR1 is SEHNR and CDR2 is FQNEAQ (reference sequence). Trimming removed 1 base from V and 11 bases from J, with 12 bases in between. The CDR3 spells CASSLGGRPAIYF. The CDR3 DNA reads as TGTGCCAGCAGCTTAGGTGGCAGGCCCGCCATATATTTT.

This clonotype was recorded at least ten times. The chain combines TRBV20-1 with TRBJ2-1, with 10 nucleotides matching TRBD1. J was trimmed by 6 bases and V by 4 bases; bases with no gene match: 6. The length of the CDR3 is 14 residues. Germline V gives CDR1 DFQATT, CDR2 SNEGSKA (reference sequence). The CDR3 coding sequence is TGCAGTGCTAATGACAGGGGGCATATCAATGAGCAGTTCTTC. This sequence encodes CSANDRGHINEQFF.

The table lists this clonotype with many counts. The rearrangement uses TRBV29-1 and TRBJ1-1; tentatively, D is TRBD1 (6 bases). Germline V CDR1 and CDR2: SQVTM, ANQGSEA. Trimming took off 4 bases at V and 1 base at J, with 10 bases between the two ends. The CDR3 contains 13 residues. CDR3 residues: CSVATGGNTEAFF. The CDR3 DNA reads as TGCAGCGTTGCGACAGGCGGGAACACTGAAGCTTTCTTT.

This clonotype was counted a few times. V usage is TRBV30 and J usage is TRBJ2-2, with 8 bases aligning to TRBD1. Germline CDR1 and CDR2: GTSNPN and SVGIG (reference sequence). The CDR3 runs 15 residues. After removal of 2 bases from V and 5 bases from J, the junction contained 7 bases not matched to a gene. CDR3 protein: CAWSRQGAGTGELFF. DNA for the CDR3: TGTGCCTGGAGTCGTCAGGGGGCCGGTACCGGGGAGCTGTTTTTT.

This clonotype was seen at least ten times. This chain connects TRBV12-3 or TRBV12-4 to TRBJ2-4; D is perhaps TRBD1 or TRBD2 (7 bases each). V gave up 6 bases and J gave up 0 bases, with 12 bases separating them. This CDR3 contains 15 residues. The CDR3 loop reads CASRPRGGAKNIQYF. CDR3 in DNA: TGTGCCAGCAGACCCAGGGGGGGAGCCAAAAACATTCAGTACTTC.

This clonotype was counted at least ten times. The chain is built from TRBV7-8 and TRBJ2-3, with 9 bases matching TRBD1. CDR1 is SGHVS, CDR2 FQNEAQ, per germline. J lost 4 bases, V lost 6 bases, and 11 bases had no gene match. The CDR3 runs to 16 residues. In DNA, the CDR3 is TGTGCCAGCAGTACGAACAGGGGGCGAGTTGCAGATACGCAGTATTTT. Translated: CASSTNRGRVADTQYF.

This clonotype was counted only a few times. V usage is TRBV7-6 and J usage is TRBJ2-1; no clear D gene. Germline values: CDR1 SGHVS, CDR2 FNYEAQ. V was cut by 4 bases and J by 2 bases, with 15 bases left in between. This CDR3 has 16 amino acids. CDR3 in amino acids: CASSSPLSRTYNEQFF. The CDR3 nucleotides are TGTGCCAGCAGCTCCCCTCTTTCCAGGACCTACAATGAGCAGTTCTTC.

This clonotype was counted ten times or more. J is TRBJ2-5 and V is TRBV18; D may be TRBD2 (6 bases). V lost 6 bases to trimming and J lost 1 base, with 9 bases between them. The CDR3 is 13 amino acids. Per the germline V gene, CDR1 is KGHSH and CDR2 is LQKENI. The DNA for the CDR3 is TGTGCCAGCTCTCGGGACTTCCAAGAGACCCAGTACTTC. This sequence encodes CASSRDFQETQYF.

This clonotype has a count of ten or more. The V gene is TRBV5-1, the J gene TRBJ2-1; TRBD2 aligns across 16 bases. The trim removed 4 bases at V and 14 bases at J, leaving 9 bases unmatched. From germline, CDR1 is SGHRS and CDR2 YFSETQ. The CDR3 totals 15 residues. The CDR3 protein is CASSPGTSGRAVEFF. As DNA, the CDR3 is TGCGCCAGCAGCCCCGGGACTAGCGGGAGGGCCGTAGAGTTCTTC.

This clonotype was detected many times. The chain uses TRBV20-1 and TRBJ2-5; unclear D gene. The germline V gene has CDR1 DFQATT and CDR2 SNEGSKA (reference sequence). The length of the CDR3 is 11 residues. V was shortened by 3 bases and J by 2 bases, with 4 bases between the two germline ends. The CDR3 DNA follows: TGCAGTGCTAGGGTTCAAGAGACCCAGTACTTC. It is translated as CSARVQETQYF.

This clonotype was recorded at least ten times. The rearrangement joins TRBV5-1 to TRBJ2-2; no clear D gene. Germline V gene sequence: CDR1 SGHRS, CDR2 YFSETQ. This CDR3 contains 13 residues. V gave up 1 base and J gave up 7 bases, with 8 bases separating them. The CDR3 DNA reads TGCGCCAGCAGCTTGCCCAAGAGCGGGGAGCTGTTTTTT. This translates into CASSLPKSGELFF.

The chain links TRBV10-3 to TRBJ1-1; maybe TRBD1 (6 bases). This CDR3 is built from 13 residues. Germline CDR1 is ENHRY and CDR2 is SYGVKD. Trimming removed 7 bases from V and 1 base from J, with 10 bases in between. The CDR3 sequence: CAIKGQWNTEAFF. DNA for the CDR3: TGTGCCATCAAGGGACAATGGAACACTGAAGCTTTCTTT.

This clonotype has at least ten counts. The CDR3 region is CSASRLAGGLTKNIQYF. The CDR3 bases are TGCAGTGCTAGCCGGCTCGCGGGGGGGCTAACCAAAAACATTCAGTACTTC. The chain couples TRBV20-1 to TRBJ2-4; 9 nucleotides line up with TRBD2. The trim removed 3 bases at V and 2 bases at J, leaving 11 bases unmatched. The germline V gene encodes CDR1 DFQATT and CDR2 SNEGSKA (reference sequence). This CDR3 contains 17 residues.

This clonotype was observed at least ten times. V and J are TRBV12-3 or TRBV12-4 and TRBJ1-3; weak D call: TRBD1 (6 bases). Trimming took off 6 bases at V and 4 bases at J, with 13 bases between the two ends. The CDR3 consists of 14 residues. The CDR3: CASRDSGGGNTIYF. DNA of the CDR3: TGTGCCAGCAGGGACAGCGGTGGGGGAAACACCATATATTTT.

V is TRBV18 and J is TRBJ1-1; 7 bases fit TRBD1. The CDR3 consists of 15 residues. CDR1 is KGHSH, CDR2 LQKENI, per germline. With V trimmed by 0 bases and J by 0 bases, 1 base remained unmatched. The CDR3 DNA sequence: TGTGCCAGCTCACCACCGGGACAGATGAACACTGAAGCTTTCTTT. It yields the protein CASSPPGQMNTEAFF.

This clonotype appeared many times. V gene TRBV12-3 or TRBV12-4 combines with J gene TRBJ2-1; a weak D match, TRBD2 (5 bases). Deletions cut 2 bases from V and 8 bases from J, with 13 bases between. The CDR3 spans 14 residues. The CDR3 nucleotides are TGTGCCAGCAGTTTAAGGCCCCTGCGGGATGAGCAGTTCTTC. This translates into CASSLRPLRDEQFF.

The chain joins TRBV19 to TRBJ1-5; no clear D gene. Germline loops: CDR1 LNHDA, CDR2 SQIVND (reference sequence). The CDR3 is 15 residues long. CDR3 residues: CAAGRGGYSNQPQHF. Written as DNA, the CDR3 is TGTGCGGCCGGGAGAGGCGGATATAGCAATCAGCCCCAGCATTTT.

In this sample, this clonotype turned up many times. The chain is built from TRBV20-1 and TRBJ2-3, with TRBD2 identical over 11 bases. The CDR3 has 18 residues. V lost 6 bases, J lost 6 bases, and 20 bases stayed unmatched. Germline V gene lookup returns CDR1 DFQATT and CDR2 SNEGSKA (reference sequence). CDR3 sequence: CSAIQGTSGPGGADTQYF. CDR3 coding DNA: TGCAGTGCAATACAGGGGACTAGCGGACCCGGGGGAGCCGATACGCAGTATTTT.

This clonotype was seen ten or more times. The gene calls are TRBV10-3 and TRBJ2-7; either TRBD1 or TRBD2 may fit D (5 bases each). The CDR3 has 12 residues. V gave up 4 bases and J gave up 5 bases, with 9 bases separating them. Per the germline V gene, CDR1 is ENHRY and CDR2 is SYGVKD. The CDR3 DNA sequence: TGTGCCATCAGTGTGGGGGAGAACGAGCAGTACTTC. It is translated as CAISVGENEQYF.

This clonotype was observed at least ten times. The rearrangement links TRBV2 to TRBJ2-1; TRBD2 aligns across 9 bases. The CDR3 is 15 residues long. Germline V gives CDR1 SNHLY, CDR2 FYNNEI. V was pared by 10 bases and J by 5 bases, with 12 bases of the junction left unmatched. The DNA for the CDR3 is TGTGCCACCCTAAGGAGCGGGGGGACCCACAATGAGCAGTTCTTC. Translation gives CATLRSGGTHNEQFF.

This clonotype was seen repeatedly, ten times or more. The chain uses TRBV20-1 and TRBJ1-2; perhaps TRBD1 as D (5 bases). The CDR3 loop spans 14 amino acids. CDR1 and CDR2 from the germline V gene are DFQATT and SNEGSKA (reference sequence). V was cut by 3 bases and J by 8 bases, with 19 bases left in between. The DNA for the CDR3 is TGCAGTGCTAGGACGACAGCTGGTTTCATCGGCTACACCTTC. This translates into CSARTTAGFIGYTF.

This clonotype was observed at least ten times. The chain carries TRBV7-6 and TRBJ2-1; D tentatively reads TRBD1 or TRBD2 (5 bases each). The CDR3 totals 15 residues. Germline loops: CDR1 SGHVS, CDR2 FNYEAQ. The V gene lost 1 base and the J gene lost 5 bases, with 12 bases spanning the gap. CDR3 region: CASSLVRGSNNEQFF. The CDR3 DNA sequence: TGTGCCAGCAGCTTAGTCCGGGGCAGCAACAATGAGCAGTTCTTC.

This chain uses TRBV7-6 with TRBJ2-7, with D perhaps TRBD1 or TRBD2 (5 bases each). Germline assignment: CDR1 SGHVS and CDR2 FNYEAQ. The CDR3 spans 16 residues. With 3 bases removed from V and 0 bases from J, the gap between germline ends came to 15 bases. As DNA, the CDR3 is TGTGCCAGCAGCTTGGGGACCACCCTTTCCTCCTACGAGCAGTACTTC. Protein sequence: CASSLGTTLSSYEQYF.

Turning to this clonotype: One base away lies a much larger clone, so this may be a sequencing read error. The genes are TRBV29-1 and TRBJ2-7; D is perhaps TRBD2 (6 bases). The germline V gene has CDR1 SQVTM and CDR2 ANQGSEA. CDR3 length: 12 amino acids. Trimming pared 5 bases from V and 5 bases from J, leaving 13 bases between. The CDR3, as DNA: TGCAGCGTTTCCAGCGGGCCTCACGAGCAGTACTTC. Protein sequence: CSVSSGPHEQYF.

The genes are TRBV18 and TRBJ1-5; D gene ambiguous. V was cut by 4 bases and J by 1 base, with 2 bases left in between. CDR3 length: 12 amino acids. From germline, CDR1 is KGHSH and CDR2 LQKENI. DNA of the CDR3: TGTGCCAGCTCACAAAGCAATCAGCCCCAGCATTTT. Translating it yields CASSQSNQPQHF.

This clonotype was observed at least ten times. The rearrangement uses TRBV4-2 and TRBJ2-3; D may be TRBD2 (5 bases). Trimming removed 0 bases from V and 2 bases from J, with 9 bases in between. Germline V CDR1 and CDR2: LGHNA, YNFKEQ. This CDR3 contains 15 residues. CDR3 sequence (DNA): TGTGCCAGCAGCCAAGAGCTAGCCCTCACAGATACGCAGTATTTT. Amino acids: CASSQELALTDTQYF.

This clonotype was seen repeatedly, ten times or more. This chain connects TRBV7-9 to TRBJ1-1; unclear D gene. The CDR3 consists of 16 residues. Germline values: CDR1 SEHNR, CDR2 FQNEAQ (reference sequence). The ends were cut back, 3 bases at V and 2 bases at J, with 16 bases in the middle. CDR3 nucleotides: TGTGCCAGCAGCTTTCCCTTGAGGGCTTCTAACACTGAAGCTTTCTTT. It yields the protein CASSFPLRASNTEAFF.

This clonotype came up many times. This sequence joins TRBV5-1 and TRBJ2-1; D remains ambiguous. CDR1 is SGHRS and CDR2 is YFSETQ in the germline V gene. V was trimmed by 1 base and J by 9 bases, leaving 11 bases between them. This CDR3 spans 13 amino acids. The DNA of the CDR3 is TGCGCCAGCAGCTTGAGTCGGCAGAGTGAGCAGTTCTTC. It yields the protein CASSLSRQSEQFF. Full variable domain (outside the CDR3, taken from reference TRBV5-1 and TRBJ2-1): KAGVTQTPRYLIKTRGQQVTLSCSPISGHRSVSWYQQTPGQGLQFLFEYFSETQRNKGNFPGRFSGRQFSNSRSEMNVSTLELGDSALYLCASSLSRQSEQFFGPGTRLTVL.

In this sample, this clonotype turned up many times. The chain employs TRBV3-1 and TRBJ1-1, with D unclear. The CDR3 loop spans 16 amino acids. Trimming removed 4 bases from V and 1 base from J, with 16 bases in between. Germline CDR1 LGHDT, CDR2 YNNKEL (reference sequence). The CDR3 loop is CASSLQLPSGNTEAFF. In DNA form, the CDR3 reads TGTGCCAGCAGCCTTCAGCTACCTTCAGGGAACACTGAAGCTTTCTTT. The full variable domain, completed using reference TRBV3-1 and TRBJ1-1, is DTAVSQTPKYLVTQMGNDKSIKCEQNLGHDTMYWYKQDSKKFLKIMFSYNNKELIINETVPNRFSPKSPDKAHLNLHINSLELGDSAVYFCASSLQLPSGNTEAFFGQGTRLTVV.